This T cell receptor beta chain was recorded in a study of T cell clonotyping in hematopoietic cell transplantation. The CDR3 totals 13 residues. V gave up 4 bases and J gave up 4 bases, with 11 bases separating them. Germline V gene lookup returns CDR1 SNHLY and CDR2 FYNNEI. Profiling relied on immunoSEQ multiplex PCR, and the TCRdb table lists in-frame clones only, not all of them. The sample carries some 15,000 clones, more than 75% recorded once. The chain employs TRBV2 and TRBJ2-7; D is perhaps TRBD2 (6 bases). The sequences come from PBMCs, collected 100 days after allogeneic stem cell transplant. The clonotype originates from a male patient between 60 and 69 years old who had an allogeneic stem cell transplant from a related donor, so the T cells may come from the graft donor. Some clones in this sample may be carry-over from other donors' samples. The CDR3 DNA reads TGTGCCAGCAGTGTAAGGAGGGGATACGAGCAGTACTTC. It yields the protein CASSVRRGYEQYF.